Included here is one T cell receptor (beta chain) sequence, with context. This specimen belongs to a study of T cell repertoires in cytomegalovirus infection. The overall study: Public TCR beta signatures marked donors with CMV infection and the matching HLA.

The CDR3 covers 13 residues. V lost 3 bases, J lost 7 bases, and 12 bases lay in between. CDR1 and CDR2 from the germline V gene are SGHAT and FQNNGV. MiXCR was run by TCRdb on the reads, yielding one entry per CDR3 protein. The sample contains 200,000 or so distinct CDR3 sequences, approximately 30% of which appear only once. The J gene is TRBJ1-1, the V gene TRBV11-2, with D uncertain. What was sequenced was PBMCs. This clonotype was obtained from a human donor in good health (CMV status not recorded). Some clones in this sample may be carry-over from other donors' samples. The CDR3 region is CASSFDTTGEAFF. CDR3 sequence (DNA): TGTGCCAGCAGCTTCGATACAACGGGTGAAGCTTTCTTT.